Listed here is a single T cell receptor (beta chain). Its target antigen remains unknown. Base-call qualities are not available, and no considerably larger clone is one nucleotide away. The data belong to a study of control samples from healthy donors and cancer patients (dated by TCRdb to 2020 to 2021). Including cysteine and phenylalanine, the CDR3 has 16 amino acids. CDR3 DNA only is kept here, 48 bases in frame from base 1. The germline V end is reduced by 5 bases and the J end by 7 bases; junction bases left unmatched: 12. CDR1 and CDR2 were assigned from the germline V gene as MNHEY and SVGEGT. Libraries came from the immunoSEQ multiplex PCR assay. In TCRdb, the immuneACCESS table is reduced to in-frame sequences with V and J assigned. These tables do not hold every clone; where another copy was compared, an unresolved V gene accounts for under half, and the others remain unexplained. The sample table lists fewer than 95,000 clones, 70% to 90% of them with a count of one. The ten largest clones add up to around 1.3% of the sample.

Sequencing was done on a sample of blood. This receptor was identified in a woman in her forties or fifties in good health. The V gene is TRBV6-2 or TRBV6-3 and the J gene is TRBJ1-4; a stretch of 8 junction bases matches TRBD1. Read as DNA, the sequence is TGTGCCAGCAGTAAAGAACTCGCCGGGACAGGTGAAAAACTGTTTTTT. Translated, this gives CASSKELAGTGEKLFF.